Presented here are 18 T cell receptor beta chains from one specimen sequenced in a study of T cells in Graves' hyperthyroidism and ophthalmopathy (dated by TCRdb to the late 2010s). Receptor amplification or capture employed multiplex PCR. TCRdb records Illumina HiSeq 2000 as the sequencer. Amplification of TCR beta CDR3 regions was carried out from RNA transcripts. The TCR CDR3 was subjected to a first round of RT-PCR using the HTBI primer set and the Qiagen OneStep RT-PCR kit. TCRdb trimmed the raw reads at Q25, called clones with MiXCR and kept productive beta chains. Rows merge per CDR3 protein into single entries with the most common DNA and genes. This sample is represented by 390,000 or so distinct CDR3 sequences; roughly 14% of them were singletons. Approximately 13% of the sample belongs to the ten largest clones. Sequencing used blood. The origin of the receptors is a man aged 18-30 years with Graves' ophthalmopathy.

This clonotype was recorded only once. The rearrangement links TRBV5-1 to TRBJ2-1; 7 bases fit TRBD1. The V gene end was trimmed by 3 bases and the J gene end by 2 bases; junction bases not matched to a gene: 8. There are 16 residues in the CDR3. The germline V gene encodes CDR1 SGHRS and CDR2 YFSETQ. DNA of the CDR3: TGCGCCAGCAGCTGGGAACCAGGGGGACCCTACAATGAGCAGTTCTTC. Translating it yields CASSWEPGGPYNEQFF.

The chain is built from TRBV29-1 and TRBJ2-1; tentatively, D is TRBD2 (5 bases). The CDR3 is made up of 13 amino acids. Germline loops: CDR1 SQVTM, CDR2 ANQGSEA. The ends were cut back, 1 base at V and 2 bases at J, with 6 bases in the middle. CDR3 nucleotide sequence: TGCAGCGTTGAAGGAGGGACCTACAATGAGCAGTTCTTC. It specifies CSVEGGTYNEQFF.

This clonotype came up many times. The chain combines TRBV12-3 or TRBV12-4 with TRBJ2-1, with a tentative D call TRBD2 (6 bases). CDR3 size: 17 residues. Trimming removed 4 bases at V and 6 bases at J, with 22 bases between. In DNA, the CDR3 is TGTGCCAGCAGTTGGGACTCCGCCTCGCCTGGGGGCAATGAGCAGTTCTTC. Translating it yields CASSWDSASPGGNEQFF.

V is TRBV6-2 or TRBV6-3 and J is TRBJ2-4, with a tentative D call TRBD2 (6 bases). CDR1 is MNHEY, CDR2 SVGEGT, per germline. The CDR3 is made up of 14 amino acids. Trimming removed 4 bases from V and 4 bases from J, with 11 bases in between. CDR3 nucleotides: TGTGCCAGCAGTTTCTTTGGGACTAAAAACATTCAGTACTTC. Protein sequence: CASSFFGTKNIQYF.

The CDR3 loop is CASSGDRGVNTEAFF. For the CDR3, the DNA is TGTGCCAGTAGTGGGGACAGGGGGGTCAACACTGAAGCTTTCTTT. The chain uses TRBV19 and TRBJ1-1; 11 bases agree with TRBD1. The V segment lost 5 bases and the J segment 2 bases; nucleotides outside the gene matches: 4. Germline assignment: CDR1 LNHDA and CDR2 SQIVND (reference sequence). This CDR3 region has 15 residues.

This clonotype was recorded at least ten times. The chain links TRBV5-1 to TRBJ2-7; 12 bases agree with TRBD2. The germline gives CDR1 SGHRS, CDR2 YFSETQ. Germline trimming cut 0 bases from V and 5 bases from J; bases unmatched to any gene: 3. The CDR3 runs 15 residues. The DNA of the CDR3 is TGCGCCAGCAGCTTGGCAGGACTAGCGGGGAACGAGCAGTACTTC. It is translated as CASSLAGLAGNEQYF.

This clonotype was observed at least ten times. The rearrangement joins TRBV18 to TRBJ1-5; TRBD1 is a possible D gene (5 bases). The CDR3 contains 14 residues. Germline loops: CDR1 KGHSH, CDR2 LQKENI. Trimming took off 0 bases at V and 7 bases at J, with 10 bases between the two ends. CDR3: CASSPPGGWQPQHF. Written as DNA, the CDR3 is TGTGCCAGCTCACCACCGGGGGGATGGCAGCCCCAGCATTTT. The full variable domain, rest sourced from reference TRBV18 and TRBJ1-5, is NAGVMQNPRHLVRRRGQEARLRCSPMKGHSHVYWYRQLPEEGLKFMVYLQKENIIDESGMPKERFSAEFPKEGPSILRIQQVVRGDSAAYFCASSPPGGWQPQHFGDGTRLSIL.

Many counts were recorded for this clonotype. The genes are TRBV6-1 and TRBJ1-6; unclear D gene. V shed 6 bases and J shed 14 bases, with 20 bases lying between them. Germline CDR1 MNHNS, CDR2 SASEGT. CDR3 length equals 14 residues. This chain's CDR3 is CASRARTIQISLHF. As DNA, the CDR3 is TGTGCCAGCAGGGCGAGGACCATCCAAATCTCCCTCCACTTT.

The chain has TRBV6-2 or TRBV6-3 and TRBJ2-4, with 8 bases lining up with TRBD1. CDR3 length: 17 amino acids. CDR1 and CDR2 from the germline V gene are MNHEY and SVGEGT. Losses at the gene ends were 5 bases for V and 0 bases for J; bases not matched to a gene: 9. Here the CDR3 DNA reads TGTGCCAGCAGTATTGACAGGGGAGCCCTAGCCAAAAACATTCAGTACTTC. As protein: CASSIDRGALAKNIQYF.

At least ten counts were recorded for this clonotype. The chain employs TRBV6-2 or TRBV6-3 and TRBJ2-7; D unclear. V was cut by 0 bases and J by 1 base, with 4 bases left in between. Germline CDR1 reads MNHEY; CDR2 reads SVGEGT. The CDR3 totals 13 residues. The CDR3, as DNA: TGTGCCAGCAGTTACTCGCCTTCCTACGAGCAGTACTTC. Translation: CASSYSPSYEQYF.

This clonotype occurred many times. The V and J genes are TRBV12-3 or TRBV12-4 and TRBJ2-5; D unclear. V was cut by 2 bases and J by 0 bases, with 7 bases left in between. The CDR3 sequence is 14 residues long. The chain's CDR3 is CASSLLAYQETQYF. CDR3 DNA: TGTGCCAGCAGTTTACTCGCGTACCAAGAGACCCAGTACTTC.

This clonotype appeared many times. For the CDR3, the DNA is TGTGCCACCAGCAGAGATAGATCCCCTAGCGCGATCACAGATACGCAGTATTTT. As protein: CATSRDRSPSAITDTQYF. The V call is TRBV15, the J call TRBJ2-3; a possible D gene is TRBD2 (6 bases). Germline-derived CDR1 and CDR2 are LNHNV and YYDKDF (reference sequence). V gave up 0 bases and J gave up 2 bases, with 18 bases separating them. This CDR3 spans 18 amino acids.

This chain uses TRBV6-1 with TRBJ2-1; 12 bases line up with TRBD2. The V segment lost 4 bases and the J segment 8 bases; nucleotides outside the gene matches: 6. The CDR3 is made up of 15 amino acids. The V gene's germline CDR1 is MNHNS and CDR2 SASEGT. DNA for the CDR3: TGTGCCAGCAGTGCGACTAGCGGGAGTATCGATGAGCAGTTCTTC. Translating it yields CASSATSGSIDEQFF.

This sequence joins TRBV28 and TRBJ2-3; D perhaps matches TRBD2 (7 bases). CDR3 size: 15 residues. Germline CDR1 MDHEN, CDR2 SYDVKM. The V end lost 3 bases, the J end lost 4 bases, and 14 bases lay between the germline ends. The CDR3 sequence is CASSFHRGGADTQYF. The CDR3 nucleotides are TGTGCCAGCAGTTTCCATAGGGGGGGAGCAGATACGCAGTATTTT.

This clonotype was seen more than once but under ten times. This may arise from a read error, as a much more abundant clone is one base away. This chain joins TRBV3-1 and TRBJ1-2; D is uncertain. Trimming cost V 5 bases and J 3 bases, with 10 bases left between them. This CDR3 is 13 amino acids long. Germline values: CDR1 LGHDT, CDR2 YNNKEL (reference sequence). CDR3 residues: CASSGGAYYGYTF. CDR3 nucleotide sequence: TGTGCCAGCAGCGGTGGCGCTTACTATGGCTACACCTTC.

This clonotype came up many times. The chain uses TRBV12-3 or TRBV12-4 and TRBJ2-5; 10 bases align to TRBD2. The trim removed 6 bases at V and 5 bases at J, leaving 3 bases unmatched. The CDR3 is 13 amino acids. The DNA for the CDR3 is TGTGCCAGCAGCCCTAGCGGGAGTGAGACCCAGTACTTC. Translated: CASSPSGSETQYF.

The rearrangement joins TRBV6-2 or TRBV6-3 to TRBJ2-5, with 9 bases identical to TRBD2. Trimming at V came to 5 bases and at J to 2 bases, leaving 6 bases not matched to a gene. Germline-derived CDR1 and CDR2 are MNHEY and SVGEGT. The CDR3 covers 15 residues. The CDR3 is CASSVSSGEQETQYF. Here the CDR3 DNA reads TGTGCCAGCAGTGTTTCTAGCGGGGAGCAAGAGACCCAGTACTTC.

Many counts were recorded for this clonotype. The rearrangement links TRBV7-9 to TRBJ2-1; unclear D gene. This CDR3 is built from 15 residues. CDR1 is SEHNR and CDR2 is FQNEAQ in the germline V gene (reference sequence). V lost 4 bases and J 0 bases, leaving 10 bases between the germline ends. The CDR3 loop is CASSSTGLSYNEQFF. The CDR3 DNA is TGTGCCAGCAGCTCGACTGGCCTCTCCTACAATGAGCAGTTCTTC.